One TCR beta chain is described in this entry. CDR1 GTSNPN and CDR2 SVGIG come from the germline V gene (reference sequence). This CDR3 comprises 12 residues. Trimming took 3 bases from V and 3 from J; bases not matched to a gene: 1. This entry is derived from a study of blood T cell repertoires in COVID-19. Study at large: The United States, Italy and Spain were the sources of the acute and convalescent COVID-19 samples.

Only in-frame clones appear in the TCRdb table, and some are missing; sequencing was by immunoSEQ multiplex PCR. The sample lists under 300,000 clones; over 75% were seen once. The clonotype comes from a woman under 40 with acute or convalescent COVID-19. Sequencing was done on a sample of peripheral blood. V and J are TRBV30 and TRBJ1-1; TRBD1 aligns across 7 bases. The CDR3 is CAWSTGDTEAFF. The CDR3 coding sequence is TGTGCCTGGAGCACAGGGGACACTGAAGCTTTCTTT.